These 5 T cell receptor beta chains share one sample of origin, sequenced in a study of cytomegalovirus exposure and HLA in healthy donors. The PCR was carried out with 60 Vbeta primers and 13 Jbeta primers. This table comes from immunoSEQ multiplex PCR, and its TCRdb copy is limited to in-frame clones, with some not included. The sample yields 100,000 to 150,000 clones, over 80% seen once. Sequenced input: PBMCs. The receptors were gathered from a man between 50 and 59 years old in good health and CMV-seronegative.

The count of this clone is one. The rearrangement joins TRBV20-1 to TRBJ2-7, with a weak D call TRBD1 (5 bases). The CDR3 totals 10 residues. Per the germline V gene, CDR1 is DFQATT and CDR2 is SNEGSKA (reference sequence). V lost 5 bases, J lost 6 bases, and 8 bases lay in between. CDR3 nucleotide sequence: TGCAGTGCTGGACACTCCGAGCAGTACTTC. Its protein product is CSAGHSEQYF.

The chain links TRBV6-6 to TRBJ2-2; possibly TRBD2 for D (7 bases). Germline CDR1 is MNHNY and CDR2 is SVGAGI (reference sequence). This CDR3 region has 15 residues. With 8 bases removed from V and 0 bases from J, the gap between germline ends came to 13 bases. CDR3 loop: CASLSRGPNTGELFF. The CDR3 DNA reads as TGTGCCAGCCTATCGCGGGGGCCGAACACCGGGGAGCTGTTTTTT.

The rearrangement joins TRBV5-1 to TRBJ2-5; 13 nucleotides agree with TRBD2. The J call may be incorrect, as the DNA end agrees better with TRBJ2-7. The CDR3 loop spans 19 amino acids. Germline V gene sequence: CDR1 SGHRS, CDR2 YFSETQ. CDR3 sequence: CASKILTGTSGASSYEQYF. CDR3 sequence (DNA): TGCGCCAGCAAAATCCTAACCGGGACTAGCGGGGCAAGCTCCTACGAGCAGTACTTC.

The chain carries TRBV7-2 and TRBJ2-2, with D possibly TRBD1 on 5 matching bases. V was shortened by 5 bases and J by 4 bases, with 8 bases between the two germline ends. The CDR3 length is 13 residues. Germline V gene lookup returns CDR1 SGHTA and CDR2 FQGNSA. CDR3 in amino acids: CASSRQLTGELFF. The DNA for the CDR3 is TGTGCCAGCAGCCGACAGCTCACCGGGGAGCTGTTTTTT. The entire variable domain, with the rest obtained from reference TRBV7-2 and TRBJ2-2, is as follows: GAGVSQSPSNKVTEKGKDVELRCDPISGHTALYWYRQSLGQGLEFLIYFQGNSAPDKSGLPSDRFSAERTGGSVSTLTIQRTQQEDSAVYLCASSRQLTGELFFGEGSRLTVL.

The rearrangement uses TRBV10-3 and TRBJ1-1, with D unclear. The CDR3 has 12 residues. Germline V gives CDR1 ENHRY, CDR2 SYGVKD. V was trimmed by 4 bases and J by 0 bases, leaving 3 bases between them. CDR3 sequence reads: CAISVMNTEAFF. The CDR3 DNA sequence: TGTGCCATCAGTGTTATGAACACTGAAGCTTTCTTT.